One and the same sample provided the 31 T cell receptor beta chains below, sequenced in a study of T-cell memory formation after mild COVID-19. TCRdb analysed the 5' RACE reads with MiXCR anew, one entry per CDR3 protein. Of fewer than 200,000 distinct CDR3 sequences listed, 15% to 20% are singletons. The sequenced material came from PBMCs or a T cell subset sorted from them (not recorded which). These receptors were obtained from a man between 18 and 29 years old who had mild COVID-19 (a few samples of this study predate the infection). Cell type and time point are not known.

In its sample, this clonotype was seen a few times. V gene TRBV6-5 combines with J gene TRBJ2-7; 9 bases line up with TRBD2. Germline CDR1 reads MNHEY; CDR2 reads SVGAGI. This CDR3 spans 16 amino acids. V shed 2 bases, J shed 6 bases, and the junction held 11 bases outside the gene matches. The CDR3 loop reads CASSYGGGGGAREQYF. The CDR3 nucleotides are TGTGCCAGCAGTTACGGTGGAGGCGGGGGGGCTCGCGAGCAGTACTTC.

The chain combines TRBV19 with TRBJ1-1, with D unclear. Trimming left V 3 bases short and J 1 base short, with 12 bases between. CDR3 size: 15 residues. The germline V gene has CDR1 LNHDA and CDR2 SQIVND (reference sequence). The CDR3: CASSIGSNQNTEAFF. DNA of the CDR3: TGTGCCAGTAGTATCGGGTCGAACCAGAACACTGAAGCTTTCTTT.

This chain joins TRBV5-8 and TRBJ1-2, with 7 bases that match TRBD1. Germline V gives CDR1 SGHTS, CDR2 YDEGEE. V lost 4 bases, J lost 7 bases, and 7 bases stayed unmatched. The CDR3 covers 13 residues. As DNA, the CDR3 is TGTGCCAGCAGCCGAGACAGGGCGGGTGGCTACACCTTC. Its protein is CASSRDRAGGYTF.

V is TRBV6-5 and J is TRBJ2-7, with D possibly TRBD2 on 6 matching bases. Germline CDR1 MNHEY, CDR2 SVGAGI. With 2 bases removed from V and 3 bases from J, the gap between germline ends came to 17 bases. This CDR3 is 16 amino acids long. The CDR3 DNA reads as TGTGCCAGCAGTTACGTAGGGGACCTGGGGGGCTACGAGCAGTACTTC. Translation gives CASSYVGDLGGYEQYF.

The CDR3 protein is CASSPGGFRGTDTQYF. CDR3 DNA: TGTGCCAGCAGTCCCGGGGGGTTTAGGGGCACAGATACGCAGTATTTT. This chain connects TRBV6-5 to TRBJ2-3; 7 bases match TRBD2. Per the germline V gene, CDR1 is MNHEY and CDR2 is SVGAGI. The CDR3 loop spans 16 amino acids. With 5 bases clipped from V and 1 base from J, the junction kept 9 bases outside the gene matches.

This clonotype has at least ten counts. The rearrangement joins TRBV5-1 to TRBJ2-3; D may be TRBD1 or TRBD2 (6 bases each). From germline, CDR1 is SGHRS and CDR2 YFSETQ. This CDR3 comprises 14 residues. V was cut by 3 bases and J by 3 bases, with 11 bases left in between. The CDR3 here is CASSWGAGTDTQYF. For the CDR3, the DNA is TGCGCCAGCAGCTGGGGGGCCGGGACAGATACGCAGTATTTT.

This clonotype showed up many times. The rearrangement joins TRBV11-2 to TRBJ1-2, with 7 nucleotides matching TRBD1. The length of the CDR3 is 14 residues. Germline CDR1 and CDR2: SGHAT and FQNNGV. V gave up 4 bases and J gave up 4 bases; unmatched junction bases: 6. CDR3 sequence reads: CASSSVRQGYGYTF. Here the CDR3 DNA reads TGTGCCAGCAGCTCCGTCCGACAGGGCTATGGCTACACCTTC.

J is TRBJ1-5 and V is TRBV19; weak D call: TRBD1 (5 bases). Trimming removed 0 bases at V and 0 bases at J, with 9 bases between. The CDR3 is 16 residues long. The V gene's germline CDR1 is LNHDA and CDR2 SQIVND (reference sequence). In nucleotides, the CDR3 is TGTGCCAGTAGTATAGAGGGGCAGGGTAGCAATCAGCCCCAGCATTTT. Encoded protein: CASSIEGQGSNQPQHF.

The chain joins TRBV4-2 to TRBJ1-3; D is unresolved. CDR3 size: 15 residues. CDR1 and CDR2 from the germline V gene are LGHNA and YNFKEQ. The germline V and J ends were trimmed by 0 bases and 0 bases, with 6 bases remaining between them. CDR3 DNA: TGTGCCAGCAGCCAAGAAAGCACCTCTGGAAACACCATATATTTT. This codes for CASSQESTSGNTIYF.

The rearrangement links TRBV9 to TRBJ1-1; D is ambiguous. V was clipped by 3 bases and J by 7 bases, with 16 bases between them. Germline V gene sequence: CDR1 SGDLS, CDR2 YYNGEE. The CDR3 totals 14 residues. For the CDR3, the DNA is TGTGCCAGCAGCGCTAGCTCTTATGACGGTGAAGCTTTCTTT. This translates into CASSASSYDGEAFF.

The chain joins TRBV5-4 to TRBJ2-2; possible D gene TRBD2, 5 bases. The CDR3 spans 12 residues. Trimming took 6 bases from V and 4 from J, leaving 7 bases between them. Germline V gene sequence: CDR1 SGHNT, CDR2 YYREEE (reference sequence). The CDR3 reads CASIGGTGELFF. In nucleotides, the CDR3 is TGTGCCAGCATAGGAGGCACCGGGGAGCTGTTTTTT.

This clonotype showed up just a few times. The chain uses TRBV15 and TRBJ2-5, with no clear D. V was trimmed by 0 bases and J by 5 bases, leaving 10 bases between them. CDR1 and CDR2 from the germline V gene are LNHNV and YYDKDF (reference sequence). There are 14 residues in the CDR3. CDR3 DNA sequence: TGTGCCACCAGCAGAGATACTGCGGCGGAGACCCAGTACTTC. Protein product: CATSRDTAAETQYF. The full variable domain, rest sourced from reference TRBV15 and TRBJ2-5, is DAMVIQNPRYQVTQFGKPVTLSCSQTLNHNVMYWYQQKSSQAPKLLFHYYDKDFNNEADTPDNFQSRRPNTSFCFLDIRSPGLGDTAMYLCATSRDTAAETQYFGPGTRLLVL.

The rearrangement uses TRBV3-1 and TRBJ2-3; D possibly corresponds to TRBD2 (7 bases). Germline CDR1 reads LGHDT; CDR2 reads YNNKEL (reference sequence). This CDR3 region has 15 residues. Deletions cut 4 bases from V and 5 bases from J, with 16 bases between. CDR3 in amino acids: CASSRLPGGEDTQYF. The CDR3 bases are TGTGCCAGCAGCCGCCTTCCGGGGGGCGAAGATACGCAGTATTTT.

The chain links TRBV19 to TRBJ1-2; D ambiguous. This CDR3 is built from 13 residues. Germline loops: CDR1 LNHDA, CDR2 SQIVND (reference sequence). Trimming left V 2 bases short and J 8 bases short, with 12 bases between. CDR3 in amino acids: CASSINDIGGYTF. For the CDR3, the DNA is TGTGCCAGTAGTATAAATGACATCGGGGGCTACACCTTC.

This clonotype was picked up a small number of times. This chain links TRBV27 with TRBJ2-7, with D unclear. V was pared by 6 bases and J by 0 bases, with 12 bases between. The germline CDR1 and CDR2 sequences are MNHEY and SMNVEV (reference sequence). This CDR3 region has 14 residues. CDR3: CASSGAASSYEQYF. The CDR3 DNA reads TGTGCCAGCAGCGGAGCCGCGAGCTCCTACGAGCAGTACTTC.

This clonotype turned up a few times. The V and J genes are TRBV29-1 and TRBJ2-3; 11 bases line up with TRBD2. Germline values: CDR1 SQVTM, CDR2 ANQGSEA. The CDR3 extends over 14 amino acids. The V and J ends lost 5 bases and 6 bases, in that order; junction bases with no gene match: 7. The CDR3, as DNA: TGCAGCGTTAGTAGCGGGGGGGCCTGGGATACGCAGTATTTT. Amino acids: CSVSSGGAWDTQYF.

This clonotype was observed a few times. This rearrangement joins TRBV12-3 or TRBV12-4 to TRBJ1-1; perhaps TRBD1 as D (5 bases). CDR3 length: 15 residues. The V end was cut by 3 bases, the J end by 1 base, with 12 bases between. This CDR3 reads CASSLGGLKNTEAFF. The CDR3 DNA follows: TGTGCCAGCAGTTTGGGGGGACTGAAGAACACTGAAGCTTTCTTT.

This clonotype was seen ten or more times. The chain carries TRBV20-1 and TRBJ1-1; D remains unclear. The CDR3 extends over 12 amino acids. Germline V gene sequence: CDR1 DFQATT, CDR2 SNEGSKA (reference sequence). V was cut by 2 bases and J by 1 base, with 5 bases left in between. This CDR3 reads CSARPQNTEAFF. In nucleotides, the CDR3 is TGCAGTGCTAGACCACAGAACACTGAAGCTTTCTTT.

The chain's CDR3 is CASSLDRWGNQPQHF. The CDR3, as DNA: TGTGCCAGCAGCTTGGACAGGTGGGGCAATCAGCCCCAGCATTTT. This chain links TRBV11-2 with TRBJ1-5; 7 bases line up with TRBD1. After removal of 3 bases from V and 2 bases from J, the junction contained 4 bases not matched to a gene. The CDR3 length is 15 residues. Germline CDR1 and CDR2: SGHAT and FQNNGV.

The V call is TRBV20-1, the J call TRBJ1-4; possible D gene TRBD1, 5 bases. CDR3 length: 14 amino acids. V was clipped by 6 bases and J by 7 bases, with 18 bases between them. CDR1 and CDR2 (germline): DFQATT, SNEGSKA (reference sequence). The CDR3 region is CSAPRSRGGEKLFF. The DNA for the CDR3 is TGCAGTGCACCACGGTCCCGGGGGGGTGAAAAACTGTTTTTT.

This clonotype came up a few times. This rearrangement joins TRBV6-1 to TRBJ2-7; no clear D. Deletions cut 3 bases from V and 6 bases from J, with 12 bases between. CDR1 and CDR2 (germline): MNHNS, SASEGT. The CDR3 spans 13 residues. CDR3 nucleotide sequence: TGTGCCAGCAGTGATTTGGGCGGAAGCGAGCAGTACGTC. This encodes CASSDLGGSEQYV.

This clonotype occurred a few times. Germline and junction disagree at one end, which may indicate a read error. The chain's CDR3 is CASSLVPDLSTHPF. The CDR3 DNA follows: TGTGCCAGCAGCTTAGTACCAGATCTGTCTACCCACCCTTTC. The chain is built from TRBV7-2 and TRBJ1-2; no reliable D call. The CDR3 is made up of 14 amino acids. Germline CDR1 SGHTA, CDR2 FQGNSA.

This chain joins TRBV18 and TRBJ1-2, with 9 bases aligning to TRBD1. V dropped 0 bases and J dropped 8; count of bases not matched to a gene: 7. This CDR3 region has 15 residues. Germline CDR1 KGHSH, CDR2 LQKENI. The CDR3, as DNA: TGTGCCAGCTCACCACCGACGTGGGACAGGGTCGGCTACACCTTC. Translating it yields CASSPPTWDRVGYTF.

CDR3 loop: CASSREGQGVTEAFF. The CDR3 DNA follows: TGTGCCAGCAGCCGGGAGGGACAGGGGGTTACTGAAGCTTTCTTT. This chain links TRBV7-2 with TRBJ1-1, with 11 positions matching TRBD1. V dropped 5 bases and J dropped 5; count of bases not matched to a gene: 7. This CDR3 has 15 amino acids. CDR1 and CDR2 (germline): SGHTA, FQGNSA.

The chain couples TRBV12-3 or TRBV12-4 to TRBJ2-5, with 12 positions matching TRBD2. V lost 5 bases, J lost 5 bases, and 6 bases stayed unmatched. The CDR3 is 15 amino acids. The CDR3 here is CASSDRLAGVETQYF. CDR3 bases: TGTGCCAGCAGTGATAGACTAGCGGGGGTGGAGACCCAGTACTTC.

The J gene is TRBJ2-1, the V gene TRBV10-3, with 11 bases matching TRBD1. The CDR3 has 16 amino acids. V lost 10 bases, J lost 2 bases, and 10 bases stayed unmatched. The germline CDR1 and CDR2 sequences are ENHRY and SYGVKD. The CDR3 region has the DNA TGTGCCACGACTGGACAGGGGGCACTACCCTACAATGAGCAGTTCTTC. Encoded protein: CATTGQGALPYNEQFF.

The chain combines TRBV4-3 with TRBJ1-3; perhaps TRBD1 as D (5 bases). V was pared by 3 bases and J by 4 bases, with 16 bases between. The germline gives CDR1 LGHNA, CDR2 YSLEER. The CDR3 length is 16 residues. The DNA of the CDR3 is TGCGCCAGCAGCCACAGCTGGCAGGGTTCAGGAAACACCATATATTTT. This sequence encodes CASSHSWQGSGNTIYF.

The V and J genes are TRBV6-2 or TRBV6-3 and TRBJ2-1; D gene uncertain. The CDR3 runs to 11 residues. Germline CDR1 MNHEY, CDR2 SVGEGT. Written as DNA, the CDR3 is TGTGCAGTTTCATATTACAATGAGCAGTTCTTC. Translating it yields CAVSYYNEQFF.

The chain employs TRBV20-1 and TRBJ1-5; tentative D call: TRBD1 (5 bases). The V gene's germline CDR1 is DFQATT and CDR2 SNEGSKA (reference sequence). The CDR3 totals 13 residues. Deletions cut 1 base from V and 6 bases from J, with 10 bases between. CDR3 sequence: CSARAGRGQPQHF. The DNA of the CDR3 is TGCAGTGCTAGAGCCGGGAGGGGTCAGCCCCAGCATTTT.

The genes are TRBV15 and TRBJ2-3; D is uncertain. V was trimmed by 4 bases and J by 2 bases, leaving 10 bases between them. Germline V gene lookup returns CDR1 LNHNV and CDR2 YYDKDF (reference sequence). This CDR3 has 14 residues. DNA for the CDR3: TGTGCCACCAGCAACCGGACCTCCACAGATACGCAGTATTTT. Protein product: CATSNRTSTDTQYF.

CDR3 nucleotide sequence: TGTGCCAGCTCACTGCTGACAGGGCCCAGACTTGAAGCTTTCTTT. Translated: CASSLLTGPRLEAFF. The V call is TRBV18, the J call TRBJ1-1; 7 positions agree with TRBD1. V shed 4 bases, J shed 7 bases, and the junction held 12 bases outside the gene matches. Germline V lookup: CDR1 KGHSH, CDR2 LQKENI. CDR3 size: 15 residues.